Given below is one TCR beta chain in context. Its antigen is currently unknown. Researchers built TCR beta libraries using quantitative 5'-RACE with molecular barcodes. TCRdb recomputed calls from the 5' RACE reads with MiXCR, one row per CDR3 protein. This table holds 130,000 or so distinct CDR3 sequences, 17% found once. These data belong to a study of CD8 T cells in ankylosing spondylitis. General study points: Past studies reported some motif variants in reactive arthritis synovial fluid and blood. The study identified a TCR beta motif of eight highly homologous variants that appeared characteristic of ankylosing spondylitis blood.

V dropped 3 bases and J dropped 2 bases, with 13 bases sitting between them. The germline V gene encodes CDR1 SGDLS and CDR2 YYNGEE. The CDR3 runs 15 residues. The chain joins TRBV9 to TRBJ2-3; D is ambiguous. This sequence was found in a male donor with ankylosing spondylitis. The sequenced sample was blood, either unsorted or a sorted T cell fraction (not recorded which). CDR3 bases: TGTGCCAGCAGCGCCCGTGGCCTATCCACAGATACGCAGTATTTT. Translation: CASSARGLSTDTQYF. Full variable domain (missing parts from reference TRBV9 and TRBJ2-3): DSGVTQTPKHLITATGQRVTLRCSPRSGDLSVYWYQQSLDQGLQFLIQYYNGEERAKGNILERFSAQQFPDLHSELNLSSLELGDSALYFCASSARGLSTDTQYFGPGTRLTVL.